This is a list of T cell receptor beta chains from one sample in a study of blood T cell repertoires in COVID-19. Repertoires were generated with immunoSEQ multiplex PCR, while TCRdb's copy carries only in-frame clones and drops some. The sample has about 220,000 clones, 82% seen once. The sequenced sample was PBMCs or T cells enriched from blood (not recorded which). The receptors stem from a woman aged 55-70 years who had recovered from COVID-19. The conserved cysteine and the conserved F or W are not part of the CDR3 here. Fields, in order: V gene, J gene, CDR3 protein.

>TRBV27|TRBJ2-3
ASVGGQAMDTQY
>TRBV2|TRBJ1-4
ASQKRGSFVPNEKLF
>TRBV5-1|TRBJ1-2
ASSPEGQGNYGYT
>TRBV7-2|TRBJ1-1
ASSLAGGRPTEAF
>TRBV20-1|TRBJ1-5
SASEQGFNQPQH
>TRBV11-1|TRBJ1-2
ASSSGGGLSTMGYT
>TRBV4-2|TRBJ2-1
ASSQERTASYNEQF
>TRBV3-1/TRBV3-2|TRBJ2-1
ASSHLAGMDEQF
>TRBV4-1|TRBJ2-3
ASSQDFQPGGPLDTQY
>TRBV7-6|TRBJ2-7
ASSPRLAGVSSYEQY
>TRBV2|TRBJ2-5
ASKVDGGPRETQY
>TRBV2|TRBJ1-3
ASSHYRSSGNTIY
>TRBV2|TRBJ1-5
ATQRGGRNQPQH
>TRBV6-2/TRBV6-3|TRBJ2-1
ASSYSILAGFSSYNEQF
>TRBV18|TRBJ1-2
ASSRDRTTYGYT
>TRBV19|TRBJ1-5
ASSLGLGTGGSQPQH
>TRBV3-1/TRBV3-2|TRBJ2-1
ASSPSSGVYNEQF
>TRBV7-2|TRBJ2-7
ASSLGLRRERGAYEQY
>TRBV5-1|TRBJ1-3
ASSLDTRGNTIY
>TRBV19|TRBJ1-5
ATAGSNQPQH
>TRBV27|TRBJ1-1
ASSLSTGGQTEAF
>TRBV5-4|TRBJ1-2
ASSQGTGGVYGYT
>TRBV30|TRBJ2-3
AWSVRRADTQY
>TRBV15|TRBJ2-5
ATSSYGLAGMETQY
>TRBV5-6|TRBJ1-1
ASSLPHGTEAF
>TRBV5-1|TRBJ1-5
ASSPTGGGNQPQH
>TRBV7-2|TRBJ2-1
ASSLAWGAGGPVGEQF
>TRBV9|TRBJ1-2
ASSVDGGAAYGGYT
>TRBV19|TRBJ1-2
ASSIPRGTANYGYT
>TRBV7-2|TRBJ2-7
ASSLDGGSTYEQY
>TRBV9|TRBJ1-1
ASSASLRTEAF
>TRBV12-3/TRBV12-4|TRBJ1-5
ASSFQLQPQH
>TRBV7-3|TRBJ2-1
ASSTGQFDNEQF
>TRBV6-2/TRBV6-3|TRBJ1-1
ASSDNTGTEAF
>TRBV12-3/TRBV12-4|TRBJ2-7
ASSPVGQGLY
>TRBV28|TRBJ2-7
ASTSGQGSYEQY
>TRBV15|TRBJ2-3
ATSRAGGSTDTQY
>TRBV28|TRBJ2-5
ASSLVQETQY
>TRBV29-1|TRBJ2-7
SVVSSFREQY
>TRBV4-3|TRBJ1-3
ASSLQVLSGNTIY
>TRBV4-2|TRBJ2-7
ASSQARGVDYEQY
>TRBV18|TRBJ1-1
ASSPETGAEAF
>TRBV12-3/TRBV12-4|TRBJ1-1
ASRQTGATEAF
>TRBV18|TRBJ2-7
ASSPTGEEQY
>TRBV20-1|TRBJ1-1
SARTEVEAF
>TRBV5-4|TRBJ2-1
ASSRDRGRGNEQF
>TRBV5-3|TRBJ1-1
ARSLRQGDGPGAF
>TRBV12-3/TRBV12-4|TRBJ1-1
ASSLGGNTEAF
>TRBV19|TRBJ1-1
ASSITPARKNTEAF
>TRBV29-1|TRBJ2-1
SVPTSANNEQF
>TRBV2|TRBJ2-2
ASRRDRAGTGELF
>TRBV7-2|TRBJ1-2
ASSLGTDYGYT
>TRBV3-1/TRBV3-2|TRBJ1-3
ASSQEWATRNTIY
>TRBV7-2|TRBJ1-5
ASSLTSGSGHLNQPQH
>TRBV9|TRBJ2-2
ASSVGGGTGELF
>TRBV3-1/TRBV3-2|TRBJ1-5
ASSQLPGSNQPQH
>TRBV7-2|TRBJ2-2
ASSGTGTNTGELF